The 10 T cell receptor beta chains presented below share a single source sample, sequenced in a study of spatial heterogeneity in lung cancer. Time point in this sample: sample taken at primary tumor resection. TCRdb passed the 5' RACE reads through MiXCR, listing each CDR3 protein once. The repertoire consists of 90,000 to 95,000 distinct CDR3 sequences, with roughly 12% occurring once and the leading ten covering just over 40%. Specimen: PBMCs, collected at surgery. The receptors here all came from a male donor with early-stage non-small cell lung cancer.

This sequence joins TRBV7-9 and TRBJ2-3; TRBD2 agrees at 8 bases. After removal of 8 bases from V and 2 bases from J, the junction contained 9 bases not matched to a gene. This CDR3 has 15 residues. Germline values: CDR1 SEHNR, CDR2 FQNEAQ (reference sequence). The DNA for the CDR3 is TGTGCCAGCGGGGGTGGAGCGGGGGACACAGATACGCAGTATTTT. It is translated as CASGGGAGDTDTQYF.

A few counts support this clonotype. The chain links TRBV12-3 or TRBV12-4 to TRBJ1-5; possible D gene TRBD1, 5 bases. There are 16 residues in the CDR3. The ends were cut back, 7 bases at V and 2 bases at J, with 18 bases in the middle. In DNA, the CDR3 is TGTGCCAGCACCCTGGGGGGGGGAAAGGGCAATCAGCCCCAGCATTTT. Translation gives CASTLGGGKGNQPQHF.

This sequence joins TRBV30 and TRBJ1-2; D is unresolved. Trimming took off 0 bases at V and 2 bases at J, with 7 bases between the two ends. This CDR3 has 13 residues. CDR1 is GTSNPN and CDR2 is SVGIG in the germline V gene (reference sequence). CDR3 nucleotide sequence: TGTGCCTGGAGTGTCTCGACGAACTATGGCTACACCTTC. Residues: CAWSVSTNYGYTF.

This clonotype occurred many times. The gene calls are TRBV12-3 or TRBV12-4 and TRBJ2-2; D remains ambiguous. CDR3 size: 15 residues. The V end lost 6 bases, the J end lost 4 bases, and 15 bases lay between the germline ends. The CDR3 DNA reads as TGTGCCAGCAGCCCCAGTTCCGGAAGCACCGGGGAGCTGTTTTTT. The encoded protein is CASSPSSGSTGELFF.

CDR3 in DNA: TGTGCCATCAGGGGGGTCGAAGCCTCTGAAGCTTTCTTT. This encodes CAIRGVEASEAFF. V is TRBV10-3 and J is TRBJ1-1; D possibly corresponds to TRBD1 (5 bases). Germline V CDR1 and CDR2: ENHRY, SYGVKD. The ends were cut back, 6 bases at V and 6 bases at J, with 14 bases in the middle. The CDR3 runs to 13 residues.

The chain couples TRBV7-6 to TRBJ2-6; unclear D gene. This CDR3 region has 15 residues. The germline V gene encodes CDR1 SGHVS and CDR2 FNYEAQ. Trimming cost V 5 bases and J 2 bases, with 10 bases left between them. CDR3 loop: CASSTPSTGANVLTF. DNA for the CDR3: TGTGCCAGCAGCACCCCTAGTACTGGGGCCAACGTCCTGACTTTC. The full variable domain, in which reference TRBV7-6 and TRBJ2-6 provide the parts outside the CDR3, is GAGVSQSPRYKVTKRGQDVALRCDPISGHVSLYWYRQALGQGPEFLTYFNYEAQQDKSGLPNDRFSAERPEGSISTLTIQRTEQRDSAMYRCASSTPSTGANVLTFGAGSRLTVL.

This clonotype was seen at least ten times. This rearrangement joins TRBV28 to TRBJ1-5; 12 bases align to TRBD1. The length of the CDR3 is 16 residues. Trimming at V came to 5 bases and at J to 7 bases, leaving 9 bases not matched to a gene. Germline V CDR1 and CDR2: MDHEN, SYDVKM. The CDR3 protein is CASSPPGQGAEQPQHF. For the CDR3, the DNA is TGTGCCAGCAGTCCGCCGGGACAGGGGGCAGAGCAGCCCCAGCATTTT.

This clonotype occurred a few times. The chain joins TRBV11-2 to TRBJ2-5, with D perhaps TRBD1 (6 bases). Germline V gene lookup returns CDR1 SGHAT and CDR2 FQNNGV. The CDR3 contains 14 residues. V was shortened by 3 bases and J by 1 base, with 9 bases between the two germline ends. This CDR3 reads CASSFTGFQETQYF. The CDR3 DNA reads TGTGCCAGCAGCTTCACAGGGTTCCAAGAGACCCAGTACTTC. The complete variable domain, with remaining parts taken from reference TRBV11-2 and TRBJ2-5, reads EAGVAQSPRYKIIEKRQSVAFWCNPISGHATLYWYQQILGQGPKLLIQFQNNGVVDDSQLPKDRFSAERLKGVDSTLKIQPAKLEDSAVYLCASSFTGFQETQYFGPGTRLLVL.

The chain is built from TRBV5-1 and TRBJ1-4; perhaps TRBD1 as D (6 bases). This CDR3 is 15 amino acids long. The germline gives CDR1 SGHRS, CDR2 YFSETQ. V shed 3 bases and J shed 4 bases, with 13 bases lying between them. CDR3 in DNA: TGCGCCAGCAGCTCGGACAGCGCTTATAATGAAAAACTGTTTTTT. As protein: CASSSDSAYNEKLFF.

The rearrangement uses TRBV6-2 or TRBV6-3 and TRBJ2-7; 8 bases are a match to TRBD2. From germline, CDR1 is MNHEY and CDR2 SVGEGT. CDR3 length: 13 residues. J lost 5 bases, V lost 6 bases, and 6 bases had no gene match. CDR3 in amino acids: CASSFSGRNEQYF. The CDR3 DNA is TGTGCCAGCAGCTTCAGCGGGAGAAACGAGCAGTACTTC.